These T cell receptor beta chains were read from a single sample in a study of response to subunit inactivated influenza vaccine. TCRdb reprocessed the RT-PCR reads via MiXCR and lists one record per CDR3 protein. The sample gives approximately 230,000 distinct CDR3 sequences, 12% of which show up once; 7.8% is in the top ten. The sequencing used non-naive T cells sorted from PBMCs, collected less than 15 days before vaccination. The receptors were sampled from a man between 45 and 60 years old who received an inactivated influenza vaccine. The CDR3 runs from the conserved cysteine through the conserved F or W. A D gene is named only where the DNA matches it firmly. Part of the rows lack a size; the others show once, few, many or a class for expanded clones.

>few|-|TRBJ2-7|TRBV6-2/TRBV6-3
TGTGCCGTCAAGCCGGGAGAATGGAGTTACGAGCAGTACTTC
CAVKPGEWSYEQYF
>-|TRBD1|TRBJ2-7|TRBV6-5
TGTGCCAGCAGTTTCAACAGGGGGCTCGGCGAGCAGTACTTC
CASSFNRGLGEQYF
>many|TRBD1|TRBJ2-1|TRBV29-1
TGCAGCCTACAGAGACAGGGCAGAACTGGTGAGCAGTTCTTC
CSLQRQGRTGEQFF
>few|-|TRBJ2-3|TRBV18
TGTGCCAGCTCACCACCGGGAGCGGCAGATACGCAGTATTTT
CASSPPGAADTQYF
>many|-|TRBJ2-1|TRBV2
TGTGCCAGCAGTGAACTCGGGAGTAGTAAGTTCTTC
CASSELGSSKFF
>-|-|TRBJ2-2|TRBV7-2
TGTGCCAGCAGCATAGACCTAACTAACACCGGGGAGCTGTTTTTT
CASSIDLTNTGELFF
>-|TRBD2|TRBJ2-1|TRBV11-1
TGTGCCAGCAGCTTCCTAGCGGGCTGGGAGGGGCACAATGAGCAGTTCTTC
CASSFLAGWEGHNEQFF
>few|TRBD1|TRBJ1-2|TRBV12-3/TRBV12-4
TGTGCCAGCAGTCAGACAGGGGGCTGGGACTATGGCTACACCTTC
CASSQTGGWDYGYTF
>many|TRBD2|TRBJ2-3|TRBV28
TGTGCCAGCAGTTTAAAATATGGGACTAGTTATTCAGATACGCAGTATTTT
CASSLKYGTSYSDTQYF
>-|TRBD2|TRBJ2-7|TRBV28
TGTGCCAGCAGTTTACTGGCTAGCGGGAGACTAGCCTACGAGCAGTACTTC
CASSLLASGRLAYEQYF
>many|-|TRBJ1-5|TRBV20-1
TGCAGTGCTAGATCCAAATGGGGGACATCTACGAGCAATCAGCCCCAGCATTTT
CSARSKWGTSTSNQPQHF
>-|-|TRBJ2-5|TRBV20-1
TGCAGTGCGGAGGGGACGGAGACCCAGTACTTC
CSAEGTETQYF
>-|TRBD2|TRBJ2-1|TRBV7-9
TGTGCCAGCAGCTTACAGCCTAGCGGGGGCAATGAGCAGTTCTTC
CASSLQPSGGNEQFF
>many|-|TRBJ1-1|TRBV24-1
TGTGCCACCATGTACGGAGACAACACTGAAGCTTTCTTT
CATMYGDNTEAFF
>-|TRBD1|TRBJ1-5|TRBV7-3
TGTGCCAGCAGCTTAACGGGACAGGACGCCGTTTTTAGCAATCAGCCCCAGCATTTT
CASSLTGQDAVFSNQPQHF
>few|-|TRBJ2-1|TRBV9
TGTGCCAGCAGCGCCCTCTACAATGAGCAGTTCTTC
CASSALYNEQFF
>-|-|TRBJ2-3|TRBV11-1
TGTGCCAGCAGCTTAGGTACCGGCACAGATACGCAGTATTTT
CASSLGTGTDTQYF
>few|TRBD2|TRBJ2-1|TRBV29-1
TGCAGCGTTGCCTCTAGCGGGGTCGTCCGGGAAAACAATGAGCAGTTCTTC
CSVASSGVVRENNEQFF
>many|-|TRBJ2-7|TRBV5-1
TGCGCCAGACTTCTTCGGACACTTACCTACGAGCAGTACTTC
CARLLRTLTYEQYF
>many|-|TRBJ1-4|TRBV7-2
TGTGCCAGCGGGGGTGGGGGTACAACTAATGAAAAACTGTTTTTT
CASGGGGTTNEKLFF
>few|TRBD1|TRBJ2-7|TRBV20-1
TGCAGTGGGTCCGATGGGACAGTGAAGAATGAGCAGTACTTC
CSGSDGTVKNEQYF
>-|-|TRBJ2-7|TRBV30
TGTGCCTGGAGCGAAGGGCAGCCCTACGAGCAGTACTTC
CAWSEGQPYEQYF
>many|TRBD2|TRBJ2-1|TRBV3-1
TGTGCCAGCAGCCAAGACTTAGCGGGAGGTCACAATGAGCAGTTCTTC
CASSQDLAGGHNEQFF
>-|TRBD1|TRBJ1-5|TRBV28
TGTGCCAGCAGTGGACAGGGGCCACCAAATCAGCCCCAGCATTTT
CASSGQGPPNQPQHF
>-|-|TRBJ2-2|TRBV6-2/TRBV6-3
TGTGCCAGCAGAAAGGAGACAGAATACACCGGGGAGCTGTTTTTT
CASRKETEYTGELFF
>-|TRBD1|TRBJ2-2|TRBV6-1
TGTGCCAGCAGCGAGGGGACAGGGAGCACCGGGGAGCTGTTTTTT
CASSEGTGSTGELFF
>few|TRBD1|TRBJ1-5|TRBV6-2/TRBV6-3
TGTGCCAGCAGGCGGGACAGCTATCAGCCCCAGCATTTT
CASRRDSYQPQHF
>-|TRBD1|TRBJ1-4|TRBV7-3
TGTGCCAGCAGCCCCCGGACAGGGGGCGTTGCAACTAATGAAAAACTGTTTTTT
CASSPRTGGVATNEKLFF
>-|-|TRBJ1-1|TRBV28
TGTGCCAGCAGTTTAGGATTGGGGCCCACCTTGGGCACTGAAGCTTTCTTT
CASSLGLGPTLGTEAFF
>-|-|TRBJ2-5|TRBV7-9
TGTGCCAGCAGCTTAGAGGGTTTAGGGACCAGCGAGACCCAGTACTTC
CASSLEGLGTSETQYF
>-|-|TRBJ1-1|TRBV29-1
TGCAGCGTTACCCAGGGACCCCTGAACACTGAAGCTTTCTTT
CSVTQGPLNTEAFF
>few|-|TRBJ2-1|TRBV9
TGTGCCAGCAGCGTAGATGAGGTAGGGTCCAATGAGCAGTTCTTC
CASSVDEVGSNEQFF
>-|TRBD2|TRBJ2-1|TRBV24-1
TGTGCCACCAGTGATCTGGGACTAGCGGGATTGGATGAGCAGTTCTTC
CATSDLGLAGLDEQFF
>few|-|TRBJ1-5|TRBV10-3
TGTGCCATCAGTGAGTCGGGGAATCAGCCCCAGCATTTT
CAISESGNQPQHF
>-|-|TRBJ1-5|TRBV20-1
TGCAGTGCTCTCCAGGGTACGCTTAATCAGCCCCAGCATTTT
CSALQGTLNQPQHF
>many|TRBD1|TRBJ2-7|TRBV28
TGTGCCAGCAGGGGACAGGGCTACGAGCAGTACTTC
CASRGQGYEQYF
>-|-|TRBJ2-4|TRBV7-2
TGTGCCAGCAGCTTAGCGCTCCAACTAGCCAAAAACATTCAGTACTTC
CASSLALQLAKNIQYF
>-|-|TRBJ2-2|TRBV2
TGTGCCAGCAGTGATTATTTCTTGGACAAAAACACCGGGGAGCTGTTTTTT
CASSDYFLDKNTGELFF
>-|-|TRBJ2-7|TRBV21-1
TGTGCCAGCAGCAAAATCACCTACGAGCAGTACTTC
CASSKITYEQYF